This T cell receptor beta chain was observed in a study of cytomegalovirus exposure and HLA in healthy donors. Clones were sequenced by immunoSEQ multiplex PCR, and TCRdb holds only the in-frame ones, with some missing. The table includes 150,000 to 250,000 clones, about 81% detected once. V shed 3 bases, J shed 4 bases, and the junction held 5 bases outside the gene matches. The germline V gene encodes CDR1 SGHRS and CDR2 YFSETQ. The CDR3 covers 17 residues. This receptor was obtained from a woman younger than 45 in good health and CMV-seronegative. The specimen sequenced was PBMCs. This chain uses TRBV5-1 with TRBJ2-2, with 14 bases lining up with TRBD2. CDR3 in amino acids: CASSWGLAGDGTGELFF. In nucleotides, the CDR3 is TGCGCCAGCAGCTGGGGACTAGCGGGAGATGGCACCGGGGAGCTGTTTTTT.